The clone carrying this T cell receptor (beta chain) occurred a few times. The antigen is unknown. The CDR3 covers 14 residues. The V gene lost 6 bases and the J gene lost 1 base, with 12 bases spanning the gap. CDR1 is SQVTM and CDR2 is ANQGSEA in the germline V gene. The sample is drawn from a study of CD8+ T cells in alopecia areata. The study's findings and limits: Relative to normal scalp, lesional scalp, especially alopecia totalis/universalis, showed higher clonality. Sequencing of scalp tissue also captures the resident alphabeta T cells of normal skin.

As part of sample collection, lesional scalp punch biopsies and peripheral blood were taken from alopecia areata patients. Sorting of CD4+ and CD8+ T cells was performed on PBMCs. Following extraction, RNA underwent reverse transcription to cDNA, which served as the sequencing template. Sequencing used immunoSEQ multiplex PCR; TCRdb keeps in-frame clones, though not all of them. This sample has tens of thousands of clones, with roughly 51% found just once. The source of this sequence is a human donor with alopecia areata. Sequenced sample: NKG2D-high CD8+ T cells sorted from blood. This chain uses TRBV29-1 with TRBJ2-2; TRBD1 might be the D (5 bases). CDR3 in amino acids: CSVADTKNTGELFF. The CDR3 nucleotides are TGCAGCGTCGCGGACACCAAGAACACCGGGGAGCTGTTTTTT.